The 31 T cell receptor beta chains reported below all come from one sample, sequenced in a study of blood T cell repertoires in COVID-19. Some clones are missing from TCRdb's copy, which holds only in-frame ones; the method was immunoSEQ multiplex PCR. Altogether fewer than 300,000 clones are present, 80% to 90% being singletons, with the ten largest covering roughly a sixth. The sample consisted of PBMCs or T cells enriched from blood (not recorded which). The source is a man between 18 and 35 years old who had recovered from COVID-19.

This chain connects TRBV6-5 to TRBJ1-6; TRBD1 is a possible D gene (5 bases). Per germline, CDR1 MNHEY and CDR2 SVGAGI. CDR3 size: 14 residues. Trimming took off 3 bases at V and 9 bases at J, with 12 bases between the two ends. The chain's CDR3 is CASSYLEGTSPLHF. The DNA of the CDR3 is TGTGCCAGCAGTTATTTGGAGGGGACTTCACCCCTCCACTTT.

This sequence joins TRBV27 and TRBJ1-1; D perhaps matches TRBD1 (6 bases). Germline CDR1 MNHEY, CDR2 SMNVEV (reference sequence). The CDR3 contains 13 residues. The V end lost 7 bases, the J end lost 5 bases, and 14 bases lay between the germline ends. As DNA, the CDR3 is TGTGCCAGCACAAACAGGGTTGCTACTGAAGCTTTCTTT. Amino acid sequence: CASTNRVATEAFF.

V is TRBV6-5 and J is TRBJ1-1; 7 nucleotides line up with TRBD1. Germline trimming cut 7 bases from V and 0 bases from J; bases unmatched to any gene: 5. The V gene's germline CDR1 is MNHEY and CDR2 SVGAGI. The CDR3 spans 14 residues. The CDR3 protein is CASKRQGLNTEAFF. CDR3 in DNA: TGTGCCAGCAAACGACAGGGCTTGAACACTGAAGCTTTCTTT.

The J gene is TRBJ1-5, the V gene TRBV11-3; no firm D call. V was cut by 2 bases and J by 0 bases, with 20 bases left in between. The germline CDR1 and CDR2 sequences are SGHNT and YENEEA. The CDR3 contains 19 residues. CDR3 DNA: TGTGCCAGCAGCTTATACCGGGGAGCTTTAAAATATAGCAATCAGCCCCAGCATTTT. It yields the protein CASSLYRGALKYSNQPQHF.

The chain employs TRBV4-1 and TRBJ2-7; 7 bases are a match to TRBD2. CDR3 length: 14 amino acids. Germline CDR1 reads MGHRA; CDR2 reads YSYEKL. J lost 6 bases, V lost 1 base, and 6 bases had no gene match. The CDR3, as DNA: TGCGCCAGCAGCCAAGGGCGGGAGACCCCCGAGCAGTACTTC. Protein product: CASSQGRETPEQYF.

This sequence joins TRBV7-9 and TRBJ2-5; TRBD1 matches 8 bases. Trimming removed 1 base from V and 5 bases from J; junction bases left unmatched: 9. This CDR3 has 16 amino acids. The germline V gene has CDR1 SEHNR and CDR2 FQNEAQ (reference sequence). The CDR3 is CASSLVPDRAGETQYF. CDR3 nucleotide sequence: TGTGCCAGCAGCTTAGTCCCGGACAGGGCCGGGGAGACCCAGTACTTC. The complete variable domain, with remaining parts taken from reference TRBV7-9 and TRBJ2-5, reads DTGVSQNPRHKITKRGQNVTFRCDPISEHNRLYWYRQTLGQGPEFLTYFQNEAQLEKSRLLSDRFSAERPKGSFSTLEIQRTEQGDSAMYLCASSLVPDRAGETQYFGPGTRLLVL.

In its sample, this clone was seen once. The chain has TRBV7-8 and TRBJ1-2, with 12 bases aligning to TRBD1. Unmatched junction bases numbered 5, after V lost 2 bases and J lost 7 bases. This CDR3 is built from 15 residues. Germline loops: CDR1 SGHVS, CDR2 FQNEAQ. The CDR3 DNA is TGTGCCAGCAGCTTATCCGGGACAGGGGGCGGTGGCTACACCTTC. It is translated as CASSLSGTGGGGYTF. Using reference TRBV7-8 and TRBJ1-2 for the parts outside the CDR3, the full variable domain is GAGVSQSPRYKVAKRGQDVALRCDPISGHVSLFWYQQALGQGPEFLTYFQNEAQLDKSGLPSDRFFAERPEGSVSTLKIQRTQQEDSAVYLCASSLSGTGGGGYTFGSGTRLTVV.

A few counts support this clone. The gene calls are TRBV7-6 and TRBJ1-6, with TRBD1 as a possible D gene (6 bases). V was shortened by 5 bases and J by 3 bases, with 14 bases between the two germline ends. The CDR3 totals 16 residues. Per the germline V gene, CDR1 is SGHVS and CDR2 is FNYEAQ. The CDR3 loop reads CASSPGGAYYNSPLHF. The DNA for the CDR3 is TGTGCCAGCAGCCCGGGGGGCGCTTACTATAATTCACCCCTCCACTTT. Together with reference TRBV7-6 and TRBJ1-6, the CDR3 gives the full variable domain: GAGVSQSPRYKVTKRGQDVALRCDPISGHVSLYWYRQALGQGPEFLTYFNYEAQQDKSGLPNDRFSAERPEGSISTLTIQRTEQRDSAMYRCASSPGGAYYNSPLHFGNGTRLTVT.

The V gene is TRBV7-3, the J gene TRBJ2-3; D might be TRBD2 (6 bases). CDR1 and CDR2 (germline): SGHTA, FQGTGA. Trimming shortened V by 5 bases and J by 2 bases, and 17 bases separated the two germline ends. The CDR3 runs to 16 residues. The CDR3 region has the DNA TGTGCCAGCAGCCGGGGCTCGCGGGGATCCACAGATACGCAGTATTTT. The encoded protein is CASSRGSRGSTDTQYF.

The rearrangement joins TRBV6-2 or TRBV6-3 to TRBJ2-2; 9 bases line up with TRBD1. Germline lookup yields CDR1 MNHEY and CDR2 SVGEGT. This CDR3 region has 16 residues. Trimming took 5 bases from V and 6 from J; bases not matched to a gene: 10. The CDR3 spells CASSPRGQGLSGELFF. CDR3 sequence (DNA): TGTGCCAGCAGTCCCCGCGGACAGGGGTTATCCGGGGAGCTGTTTTTT.

V usage is TRBV7-2 and J usage is TRBJ2-1; 10 bases agree with TRBD2. The CDR3 spans 15 residues. Per germline, CDR1 SGHTA and CDR2 FQGNSA. V trimming: 5 bases; J trimming: 8 bases; junction bases outside the gene matches: 9. The CDR3 sequence is CASSQAGGNVYEQFF. The DNA for the CDR3 is TGTGCCAGCAGCCAAGCGGGAGGGAATGTTTATGAGCAGTTCTTC.

The V call is TRBV2, the J call TRBJ2-7, with D maybe TRBD1 (5 bases). Trimming removed 3 bases at V and 3 bases at J, with 15 bases between. The CDR3 loop spans 15 amino acids. The germline V gene encodes CDR1 SNHLY and CDR2 FYNNEI. This CDR3 reads CASSESVSGNYEQYF. As DNA, the CDR3 is TGTGCCAGCAGTGAGTCGGTTTCAGGGAACTACGAGCAGTACTTC.

The chain carries TRBV6-6 and TRBJ2-2; TRBD1 might be the D (6 bases). The CDR3 has 14 amino acids. V gave up 1 base and J gave up 5 bases, with 8 bases separating them. Germline CDR1 is MNHNY and CDR2 is SVGAGI (reference sequence). DNA of the CDR3: TGTGCCAGCAGTTACTGGGGGCGGACCGGGGAGCTGTTTTTT. Protein: CASSYWGRTGELFF.

The chain couples TRBV18 to TRBJ2-1; 10 bases are a match to TRBD2. CDR3 length equals 19 residues. Trimming removed 4 bases from V and 0 bases from J; junction bases left unmatched: 12. In germline, CDR1 is KGHSH, CDR2 LQKENI. The CDR3 coding sequence is TGTGCCAGCTCACAAACCGGGACTAGCGACGTCGGCTCCTACAATGAGCAGTTCTTC. Its protein product is CASSQTGTSDVGSYNEQFF.

This chain links TRBV25-1 with TRBJ1-5, with D uncertain. Germline CDR1 is MGHDK and CDR2 is SYGVNS. V lost 6 bases, J lost 7 bases, and 13 bases lay in between. The CDR3 has 13 residues. CDR3: CASSTLFSQPQHF. CDR3 sequence (DNA): TGTGCCAGCAGCACTCTATTTTCGCAGCCCCAGCATTTT. Together with reference TRBV25-1 and TRBJ1-5, the CDR3 gives the full variable domain: EADIYQTPRYLVIGTGKKITLECSQTMGHDKMYWYQQDPGMELHLIHYSYGVNSTEKGDLSSESTVSRIRTEHFPLTLESARPSHTSQYLCASSTLFSQPQHFGDGTRLSIL.

The chain uses TRBV9 and TRBJ2-3; a weak D match, TRBD1 (6 bases). V was cut by 3 bases and J by 4 bases, with 6 bases left in between. The CDR3 is 12 residues long. Germline V lookup: CDR1 SGDLS, CDR2 YYNGEE. The CDR3: CASSGTADTQYF. The CDR3 DNA reads as TGTGCCAGCAGCGGGACAGCAGATACGCAGTATTTT.

This clone has more than one count but fewer than ten. The chain has TRBV4-1 and TRBJ2-1; D not certain. This CDR3 region has 17 residues. The germline V and J ends were trimmed by 2 bases and 3 bases, with 17 bases remaining between them. CDR1 MGHRA and CDR2 YSYEKL come from the germline V gene. CDR3 coding DNA: TGCGCCAGCAGCCAAACCGACATGGGCTTCGTCTACAATGAGCAGTTCTTC. This translates into CASSQTDMGFVYNEQFF.

This clone showed up just a few times. The CDR3 reads CASSPRTSGSEQYF. The CDR3 DNA is TGCGCCAGCAGCCCCCGGACTAGCGGGAGCGAGCAGTACTTC. The chain links TRBV5-1 to TRBJ2-7, with TRBD2 matching over 13 bases. CDR1 and CDR2 (germline): SGHRS, YFSETQ. CDR3 length equals 14 residues. V lost 4 bases, J lost 6 bases, and 4 bases stayed unmatched.

This chain links TRBV11-1 with TRBJ2-7; tentative D call: TRBD2 (5 bases). Trimming cost V 8 bases and J 2 bases, with 16 bases left between them. This CDR3 is built from 14 residues. Germline CDR1 reads SGHAT; CDR2 reads FQDESV (reference sequence). CDR3 in amino acids: CASRFGEEAYEQYF. CDR3 in DNA: TGTGCCAGCCGATTCGGGGAAGAGGCCTACGAGCAGTACTTC.

The V and J genes are TRBV5-8 and TRBJ1-5; weak D call: TRBD1 (6 bases). This CDR3 spans 15 amino acids. CDR1 is SGHTS and CDR2 is YDEGEE in the germline V gene. V lost 0 bases, J lost 5 bases, and 12 bases lay in between. The CDR3 is CASSLGQGNHQPQHF. Here the CDR3 DNA reads TGTGCCAGCAGCTTGGGGCAGGGGAATCATCAGCCCCAGCATTTT.

The chain has TRBV10-2 and TRBJ2-1; tentatively, D is TRBD1 (6 bases). The germline V gene encodes CDR1 WSHSY and CDR2 SAAADI. Trimming removed 7 bases at V and 5 bases at J, with 18 bases between. This CDR3 contains 15 residues. The CDR3 reads CASMPGRGTHNEQFF. As DNA, the CDR3 is TGCGCCAGCATGCCTGGCAGGGGAACACACAATGAGCAGTTCTTC.

Concerning this clone itself: In the same sample, other DNA sequences code for this CDR3. V gene TRBV3-1 (or the pseudogene TRBV3-2) combines with J gene TRBJ2-7; D perhaps matches TRBD2 (5 bases). Germline loops: CDR1 LGHDT, CDR2 YNNKEL (reference sequence). The CDR3 sequence is 14 residues long. Trimming took off 0 bases at V and 1 base at J, with 7 bases between the two ends. CDR3 protein: CASSQEGSSYEQYF. CDR3 coding DNA: TGTGCCAGCAGCCAAGAGGGGAGTTCCTACGAGCAGTACTTC.

J is TRBJ2-1 and V is TRBV3-1 (or the pseudogene TRBV3-2); perhaps TRBD1 as D (6 bases). With 3 bases removed from V and 9 bases from J, the gap between germline ends came to 15 bases. CDR1 is LGHDT and CDR2 is YNNKEL in the germline V gene (reference sequence). The CDR3 is 14 amino acids. The CDR3 DNA sequence: TGTGCCAGCAGCCAGACCAGGGGTGGAATTGAGCAGTTCTTC. Translation: CASSQTRGGIEQFF.

The rearrangement uses TRBV2 and TRBJ2-2, with D possibly TRBD2 on 5 matching bases. From germline, CDR1 is SNHLY and CDR2 FYNNEI. Trimming cost V 3 bases and J 5 bases, with 7 bases left between them. The CDR3 is 13 amino acids. The CDR3 DNA reads TGTGCCAGCAGTGAGAGGAGGACCGGGGAGCTGTTTTTT. It encodes CASSERRTGELFF.

The chain carries TRBV24-1 and TRBJ2-1, with TRBD2 matching over 8 bases. CDR1 is KGHDR and CDR2 is SFDVKD in the germline V gene. Trimming cost V 0 bases and J 2 bases; bases outside gene matches: 2. This CDR3 spans 16 amino acids. The CDR3 DNA sequence: TGTGCCACCAGTGATTTGCAAGCGGGAGCCTACAATGAGCAGTTCTTC. Residues: CATSDLQAGAYNEQFF.

The chain employs TRBV15 and TRBJ2-3, with TRBD1 matching 8 bases. This CDR3 spans 15 amino acids. The V segment lost 6 bases and the J segment 0 bases; nucleotides outside the gene matches: 5. The germline V gene encodes CDR1 LNHNV and CDR2 YYDKDF (reference sequence). The CDR3 loop is CATSRTGPSTDTQYF. For the CDR3, the DNA is TGTGCCACCAGTCGGACAGGGCCGAGCACAGATACGCAGTATTTT.

The chain employs TRBV11-2 and TRBJ1-6; D possibly corresponds to TRBD1 (5 bases). Germline CDR1 is SGHAT and CDR2 is FQNNGV. Deletions cut 2 bases from V and 6 bases from J, with 11 bases between. This CDR3 has 15 residues. The chain's CDR3 is CASSLNRLFNSPLHF. CDR3 DNA: TGTGCCAGCAGCTTAAACAGGCTTTTTAATTCACCCCTCCACTTT.

CDR3 nucleotide sequence: TGTGCCAGCTCACCTATCTACGGGGGGGACTATGGCTACACCTTC. It yields the protein CASSPIYGGDYGYTF. The rearrangement joins TRBV18 to TRBJ1-2; possible D gene TRBD1, 5 bases. The germline V gene has CDR1 KGHSH and CDR2 LQKENI. CDR3 size: 15 residues. V gave up 3 bases and J gave up 3 bases, with 14 bases separating them.

J is TRBJ2-1 and V is TRBV14; 8 nucleotides line up with TRBD2. The CDR3 has 16 amino acids. Trimming cost V 1 base and J 4 bases; bases outside gene matches: 6. Germline CDR1 is SGHDN and CDR2 is FVKESK. Written as DNA, the CDR3 is TGTGCCAGCAGCCAAGGACTAGCGAGATTTTACAATGAGCAGTTCTTC. Protein: CASSQGLARFYNEQFF.

This clone was detected only a few times. V is TRBV7-8 and J is TRBJ1-3; 8 bases fit TRBD1. CDR1 is SGHVS, CDR2 FQNEAQ, per germline. With 2 bases clipped from V and 7 bases from J, the junction kept 16 bases outside the gene matches. There are 18 residues in the CDR3. DNA of the CDR3: TGTGCCAGCAGCTTATTAAAAGGATGGGACAGGAGCGTGAACACCATATATTTT. Amino acids: CASSLLKGWDRSVNTIYF.

This clone came up once. This chain links TRBV6-5 with TRBJ2-5; D perhaps matches TRBD2 (5 bases). V gave up 2 bases and J gave up 3 bases, with 13 bases separating them. Germline values: CDR1 MNHEY, CDR2 SVGAGI. This CDR3 region has 15 residues. In DNA form, the CDR3 reads TGTGCCAGCAGTTACCTAAACGGGGTAAAAGAGACCCAGTACTTC. Protein product: CASSYLNGVKETQYF.